The 16 T cell receptor beta chains given below trace back to one sample, sequenced in a study of cytomegalovirus exposure and HLA in healthy donors. PCR involved 60 Vbeta and 13 Jbeta primers. Here immunoSEQ multiplex PCR was the method, and the copy in TCRdb shows in-frame clones only, minus some. Here the sample spans about 160,000 clones, approximately 80% being singletons. Input material: PBMCs. The origin of the receptors is a woman aged 50 to 60 in good health and CMV-seronegative.

This clone was seen just once. The chain couples TRBV5-6 to TRBJ2-3; possible D gene TRBD1, 5 bases. V was shortened by 2 bases and J by 3 bases, with 13 bases between the two germline ends. This CDR3 is 15 amino acids long. Looked up from germline, CDR1 is SGHDT and CDR2 is YYEEEE. For the CDR3, the DNA is TGTGCCAGCAGCTTCGACAGACCCCTAACAGATACGCAGTATTTT. Protein: CASSFDRPLTDTQYF.

The genes are TRBV29-1 and TRBJ2-1, with 9 bases identical to TRBD2. The V gene end was trimmed by 0 bases and the J gene end by 8 bases; junction bases not matched to a gene: 8. In germline, CDR1 is SQVTM, CDR2 ANQGSEA. The CDR3 spans 15 residues. The CDR3 sequence is CSVEERGGRQDEQFF. The CDR3 DNA sequence: TGCAGCGTTGAAGAGCGGGGGGGCCGCCAAGATGAGCAGTTCTTC.

This CDR3 is CASSQEAGLTNTGELFF. CDR3 in DNA: TGCGCCAGCAGCCAAGAAGCGGGGTTAACGAACACCGGGGAGCTGTTTTTT. The chain links TRBV4-3 to TRBJ2-2; 7 bases fit TRBD2. This CDR3 has 17 residues. Germline CDR1 is LGHNA and CDR2 is YSLEER. V trimming: 0 bases; J trimming: 0 bases; junction bases outside the gene matches: 4.

V is TRBV9 and J is TRBJ2-5; 7 positions match TRBD1. The CDR3 runs 16 residues. V lost 6 bases, J lost 5 bases, and 16 bases stayed unmatched. Germline values: CDR1 SGDLS, CDR2 YYNGEE. Here the CDR3 DNA reads TGTGCCAGCACCCCCGAGGGGGCGGTGAGGTTGGAGACCCAGTACTTC. It yields the protein CASTPEGAVRLETQYF.

This rearrangement joins TRBV4-3 to TRBJ2-4; 7 bases agree with TRBD2. Germline CDR1 is LGHNA and CDR2 is YSLEER. The CDR3 loop spans 14 amino acids. V trimming: 5 bases; J trimming: 5 bases; junction bases outside the gene matches: 6. CDR3 bases: TGCGCCAGCAGCGCTAGCGGACTTGAAAACATTCAGTACTTC. Translated, it gives CASSASGLENIQYF.

V and J are TRBV4-2 and TRBJ2-1, with a weak D call TRBD2 (5 bases). This CDR3 is built from 21 residues. CDR1 is LGHNA, CDR2 YNFKEQ, per germline. V lost 1 base, J lost 3 bases, and 28 bases lay in between. CDR3 sequence reads: CASSQGLFKTVATHNYNEQFF. CDR3 bases: TGTGCCAGCAGCCAAGGTCTCTTCAAGACGGTAGCGACCCATAACTACAATGAGCAGTTCTTC.

In this sample, this clone turned up a few times. In DNA form, the CDR3 reads TGTGCCAGCAGCAGGGACAGGATATCCTACGAGCAGTACTTC. Translation gives CASSRDRISYEQYF. J is TRBJ2-7 and V is TRBV6-1; TRBD1 matches at 8 bases. Trimming took 6 bases from V and 1 from J; bases not matched to a gene: 5. The length of the CDR3 is 14 residues. Looked up from germline, CDR1 is MNHNS and CDR2 is SASEGT.

The rearrangement links TRBV19 to TRBJ2-7; 8 nucleotides agree with TRBD2. Per germline, CDR1 LNHDA and CDR2 SQIVND (reference sequence). CDR3 length: 15 residues. V lost 6 bases, J lost 0 bases, and 7 bases stayed unmatched. The CDR3 bases are TGTGCCAGTAGAAAACGGGGGGGAGACTCCTACGAGCAGTACTTC. It specifies CASRKRGGDSYEQYF.

This chain connects TRBV15 to TRBJ1-6, with D possibly TRBD1 on 6 matching bases. Germline loops: CDR1 LNHNV, CDR2 YYDKDF (reference sequence). This CDR3 is 18 amino acids long. V lost 3 bases and J 8 bases, leaving 23 bases between the germline ends. The CDR3 DNA reads as TGTGCCACCAGCAGGCAGTTACCGACAGGCGGTATTGATTCACCCCTCCACTTT. Protein product: CATSRQLPTGGIDSPLHF.

This clone showed up just a few times. V is TRBV5-1 and J is TRBJ2-5; no clear D gene. Germline V gene lookup returns CDR1 SGHRS and CDR2 YFSETQ. V gave up 0 bases and J gave up 5 bases, with 8 bases separating them. The length of the CDR3 is 13 residues. The CDR3 protein is CASSLAQRETQYF. DNA of the CDR3: TGCGCCAGCAGCTTGGCTCAGAGGGAGACCCAGTACTTC.

The rearrangement uses TRBV19 and TRBJ1-1; 9 bases map to TRBD1. The CDR3 length is 13 residues. Germline V gives CDR1 LNHDA, CDR2 SQIVND (reference sequence). Unmatched junction bases numbered 10, after V lost 9 bases and J lost 8 bases. CDR3 sequence reads: CASAEQGASEAFF. The CDR3 nucleotides read TGTGCCAGCGCCGAACAGGGGGCCTCGGAAGCTTTCTTT. Full variable domain (outside the CDR3, taken from reference TRBV19 and TRBJ1-1): DGGITQSPKYLFRKEGQNVTLSCEQNLNHDAMYWYRQDPGQGLRLIYYSQIVNDFQKGDIAEGYSVSREKKESFPLTVTSAQKNPTAFYLCASAEQGASEAFFGQGTRLTVV.

The rearrangement links TRBV4-3 to TRBJ1-2; D not resolved. The CDR3 is made up of 13 amino acids. The V end was cut by 0 bases, the J end by 8 bases, with 10 bases between. Germline loops: CDR1 LGHNA, CDR2 YSLEER. This CDR3 is CASSQDRVVGYTF. In DNA form, the CDR3 reads TGCGCCAGCAGCCAAGATCGAGTAGTGGGCTACACCTTC.

The V gene is TRBV19, the J gene TRBJ1-2; D gene uncertain. The V gene lost 1 base and the J gene lost 1 base, with 10 bases spanning the gap. This CDR3 has 15 residues. The germline V gene has CDR1 LNHDA and CDR2 SQIVND (reference sequence). CDR3 amino acids: CASSIGGAGNYGYTF. As DNA, the CDR3 is TGTGCCAGTAGTATAGGGGGAGCGGGTAACTATGGCTACACCTTC.

The chain employs TRBV7-9 and TRBJ2-3; TRBD2 agrees at 7 bases. The CDR3 is 16 residues long. CDR1 is SEHNR and CDR2 is FQNEAQ in the germline V gene (reference sequence). Trimming at V came to 3 bases and at J to 3 bases, leaving 9 bases not matched to a gene. The CDR3 sequence is CASSFTWGGHTDTQYF. DNA of the CDR3: TGTGCCAGCAGCTTTACTTGGGGGGGTCATACAGATACGCAGTATTTT.

The rearrangement links TRBV7-3 to TRBJ2-1, with D possibly TRBD2 on 5 matching bases. Germline V CDR1 and CDR2: SGHTA, FQGTGA. Trimming shortened V by 6 bases and J by 13 bases, and 19 bases separated the two germline ends. The CDR3 spans 13 residues. DNA of the CDR3: TGTGCCAGCAGGGTCGGAGGTAGCCGGGGACAGTTCTTC. Its protein is CASRVGGSRGQFF.

The V and J genes are TRBV5-4 and TRBJ1-2; 9 bases match TRBD1. CDR1 SGHNT and CDR2 YYREEE come from the germline V gene (reference sequence). With V trimmed by 4 bases and J by 3 bases, 10 bases remained unmatched. The CDR3 has 16 residues. The CDR3 spells CASSLFRGQGDYGYTF. In DNA, the CDR3 is TGTGCCAGCAGCCTGTTTAGGGGACAGGGAGACTATGGCTACACCTTC. The whole variable domain, remainder taken from reference TRBV5-4 and TRBJ1-2, is ETGVTQSPTHLIKTRGQQVTLRCSSQSGHNTVSWYQQALGQGPQFIFQYYREEENGRGNFPPRFSGLQFPNYSSELNVNALELDDSALYLCASSLFRGQGDYGYTFGSGTRLTVV.